A single sample is the source of the 6 T cell receptor beta chains below, sequenced in a study of blood T cell repertoires in COVID-19. The table came from immunoSEQ multiplex PCR; TCRdb's copy has only in-frame clones and leaves some out. The table has about 320,000 clones, roughly 87% seen once. Sequences were obtained from PBMCs or T cells enriched from blood (not recorded which). Receptors were obtained from a woman aged 25 to 39 who had recovered from COVID-19.

The chain employs TRBV20-1 and TRBJ1-1; D is possibly TRBD1 (5 bases). Germline CDR1 reads DFQATT; CDR2 reads SNEGSKA (reference sequence). Trimming took 6 bases from V and 7 from J, leaving 12 bases between them. This CDR3 spans 11 amino acids. CDR3 sequence: CSAKQEHEAFF. CDR3 in DNA: TGCAGTGCGAAACAGGAGCATGAAGCTTTCTTT.

V gene TRBV14 combines with J gene TRBJ2-5, with D possibly TRBD1 on 6 matching bases. The CDR3 totals 16 residues. V lost 1 base to trimming and J lost 7 bases, with 19 bases between them. Germline CDR1 SGHDN, CDR2 FVKESK. The CDR3: CASSQGLGSGVGTQYF. The CDR3 region has the DNA TGTGCCAGCAGCCAAGGATTGGGGTCAGGGGTCGGGACCCAGTACTTC.

This chain joins TRBV3-1 (or the pseudogene TRBV3-2) and TRBJ2-1; 7 bases align to TRBD1. V shed 1 base, J shed 7 bases, and the junction held 7 bases outside the gene matches. This CDR3 region has 15 residues. Germline V gene data show CDR1 as LGHDT and CDR2 as YNNKEL (reference sequence). The CDR3 nucleotides read TGTGCCAGCAGCCAAGGACAGGGATCATTGAATGAGCAGTTCTTC. Translated: CASSQGQGSLNEQFF.

The V and J genes are TRBV7-2 and TRBJ2-1, with 7 nucleotides matching TRBD2. CDR1 and CDR2 from the germline V gene are SGHTA and FQGNSA. The CDR3 totals 15 residues. Germline trimming cut 5 bases from V and 4 bases from J; bases unmatched to any gene: 8. The CDR3 is CASSPQSGDYNEQFF. The CDR3 DNA reads as TGTGCCAGCAGCCCTCAAAGCGGGGATTACAATGAGCAGTTCTTC.

The chain is built from TRBV9 and TRBJ1-6; 9 nucleotides match TRBD1. Trimming took 1 base from V and 10 from J; bases not matched to a gene: 6. From germline, CDR1 is SGDLS and CDR2 YYNGEE. The CDR3 runs 15 residues. The DNA for the CDR3 is TGTGCCAGCAGCGTACAGGGACAGGGTCTATCACCCCTCCACTTT. Its protein is CASSVQGQGLSPLHF.

The chain has TRBV3-1 (or the pseudogene TRBV3-2) and TRBJ2-5; 9 nucleotides align to TRBD1. With 1 base clipped from V and 5 bases from J, the junction kept 5 bases outside the gene matches. Germline V CDR1 and CDR2: LGHDT, YNNKEL (reference sequence). The CDR3 runs 15 residues. CDR3 nucleotides: TGTGCCAGCAGCCAAGTGGGACAGGGCTGGGAGACCCAGTACTTC. It translates to CASSQVGQGWETQYF.